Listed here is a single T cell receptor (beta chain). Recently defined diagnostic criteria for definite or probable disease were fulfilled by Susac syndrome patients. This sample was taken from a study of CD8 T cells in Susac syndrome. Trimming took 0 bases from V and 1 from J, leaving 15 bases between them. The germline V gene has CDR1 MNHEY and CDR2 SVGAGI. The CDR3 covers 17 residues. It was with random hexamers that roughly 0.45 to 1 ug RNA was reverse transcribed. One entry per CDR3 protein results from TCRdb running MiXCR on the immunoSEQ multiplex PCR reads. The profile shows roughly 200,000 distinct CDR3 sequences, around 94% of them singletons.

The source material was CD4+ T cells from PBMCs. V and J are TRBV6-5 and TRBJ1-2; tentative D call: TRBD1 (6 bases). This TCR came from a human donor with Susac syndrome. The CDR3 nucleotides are TGTGCCAGCAGTTACTCCTCCGGCAGGGGTAATAACTATGGCTACACCTTC. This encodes CASSYSSGRGNNYGYTF.